Below, 21 T cell receptor beta chains from the same sample are listed, as sequenced in a study of T cell repertoires in cytomegalovirus infection. TCRdb analysed the reads with MiXCR anew, one entry per CDR3 protein. The sample has 200,000 to 300,000 distinct CDR3 sequences; 12% are singletons. The material sequenced was PBMCs. These receptors were taken from a human donor in good health (CMV status not recorded). Some clones in this sample may be carry-over from other donors' samples.

This clonotype was seen only a few times. The chain combines TRBV28 with TRBJ1-2; no firm D call. CDR1 and CDR2 (germline): MDHEN, SYDVKM. With 5 bases removed from V and 8 bases from J, the gap between germline ends came to 18 bases. This CDR3 region has 14 residues. The CDR3 protein is CASSRLSPPEGYTF. The CDR3 nucleotides read TGTGCCAGCAGTCGCCTTTCCCCGCCCGAGGGCTACACCTTC.

The V gene is TRBV6-6, the J gene TRBJ2-5, with 8 bases that match TRBD2. V gave up 7 bases and J gave up 1 base; unmatched junction bases: 5. This CDR3 is 14 amino acids long. Germline CDR1 is MNHNY and CDR2 is SVGAGI (reference sequence). The CDR3 is CASTGGGGQETQYF. The CDR3, as DNA: TGTGCCAGCACCGGGGGGGGGGGCCAAGAGACCCAGTACTTC.

This clonotype was observed many times. The rearrangement links TRBV6-2 or TRBV6-3 to TRBJ2-1, with D possibly TRBD1 on 8 matching bases. The V end lost 8 bases, the J end lost 5 bases, and 16 bases lay between the germline ends. This CDR3 spans 14 amino acids. The V gene's germline CDR1 is MNHEY and CDR2 SVGEGT. The CDR3 bases are TGTGCCAGCTTGGGGGGGACAGGAGACAATGAGCAGTTCTTC. It translates to CASLGGTGDNEQFF.

This clonotype was seen repeatedly, ten times or more. V is TRBV7-2 and J is TRBJ2-7; perhaps TRBD1 as D (6 bases). V was shortened by 6 bases and J by 0 bases, with 12 bases between the two germline ends. Germline-derived CDR1 and CDR2 are SGHTA and FQGNSA. The CDR3 is 14 residues long. The CDR3 reads CASSWDTSSYEQYF. The CDR3 DNA is TGTGCCAGCAGTTGGGACACAAGCTCCTACGAGCAGTACTTC.

This clonotype was counted only a few times. This chain uses TRBV6-2 or TRBV6-3 with TRBJ2-2, with D hard to call. The CDR3 consists of 13 residues. Trimming removed 5 bases at V and 6 bases at J, with 10 bases between. Germline V gene sequence: CDR1 MNHEY, CDR2 SVGEGT. The CDR3 is CASSQQSAGELFF. The CDR3 bases are TGTGCCAGCAGTCAACAGTCGGCCGGGGAGCTGTTTTTT.

This clonotype was observed many times. This chain uses TRBV28 with TRBJ2-7, with TRBD1 matching 8 bases. Per the germline V gene, CDR1 is MDHEN and CDR2 is SYDVKM. The CDR3 runs to 16 residues. J lost 3 bases, V lost 6 bases, and 13 bases had no gene match. CDR3 nucleotides: TGTGCCAGCAGACTCCGTCCGGGACAGGATAGCTACGAGCAGTACTTC. Amino acid sequence: CASRLRPGQDSYEQYF.

This clonotype was counted many times. The V and J genes are TRBV7-2 and TRBJ1-4; no clear D. V lost 3 bases, J lost 8 bases, and 10 bases lay in between. CDR1 is SGHTA, CDR2 FQGNSA, per germline. The CDR3 extends over 13 amino acids. The CDR3 loop reads CASSLGIREKLFF. The CDR3 coding sequence is TGTGCCAGCAGCTTGGGCATCAGGGAAAAACTGTTTTTT.

In nucleotides, the CDR3 is TGTGCCAGCAGCTTGGGTCCCGGAGGGGGCGGGGAGCTGTTTTTT. Translated, it gives CASSLGPGGGGELFF. The rearrangement uses TRBV5-4 and TRBJ2-2; D is perhaps TRBD1 or TRBD2 (6 bases each). CDR1 and CDR2 (germline): SGHNT, YYREEE (reference sequence). The V gene lost 0 bases and the J gene lost 7 bases, with 13 bases spanning the gap. The CDR3 has 15 amino acids.

This clonotype has at least ten counts. V usage is TRBV7-2 and J usage is TRBJ1-2; TRBD1 matches at 8 bases. V shed 3 bases, J shed 3 bases, and the junction held 6 bases outside the gene matches. CDR3 length equals 15 residues. Germline CDR1 reads SGHTA; CDR2 reads FQGNSA. In DNA form, the CDR3 reads TGTGCCAGCAGCTTGACTGGACAGGGATACTATGGCTACACCTTC. As protein: CASSLTGQGYYGYTF. Based on the CDR3 plus reference TRBV7-2 and TRBJ1-2, the full variable domain is GAGVSQSPSNKVTEKGKDVELRCDPISGHTALYWYRQSLGQGLEFLIYFQGNSAPDKSGLPSDRFSAERTGGSVSTLTIQRTQQEDSAVYLCASSLTGQGYYGYTFGSGTRLTVV.

This clonotype was seen only a few times. The chain carries TRBV19 and TRBJ1-1; no firm D call. V shed 6 bases and J shed 1 base, with 9 bases lying between them. Germline V gives CDR1 LNHDA, CDR2 SQIVND (reference sequence). The CDR3 spans 13 residues. CDR3 bases: TGTGCCAGTAGCGGAGCGGGGAACACTGAAGCTTTCTTT. Translated: CASSGAGNTEAFF.

This clonotype was counted ten times or more. This rearrangement joins TRBV12-3 or TRBV12-4 to TRBJ1-1; possible D gene TRBD1, 6 bases. Trimming removed 4 bases at V and 3 bases at J, with 21 bases between. CDR3 size: 17 residues. CDR3 amino acids: CASSSTGRGVGHTEAFF. In nucleotides, the CDR3 is TGTGCCAGCAGTTCCACAGGGCGGGGTGTCGGGCACACTGAAGCTTTCTTT.

This clonotype was recorded at least ten times. The chain recombines TRBV10-3 with TRBJ1-4, with TRBD1 matching over 7 bases. V lost 6 bases to trimming and J lost 8 bases; unmatched junction nucleotides: 9. Germline V CDR1 and CDR2: ENHRY, SYGVKD. This CDR3 region has 14 residues. CDR3 amino acids: CAIRAQGQTEKLFF. CDR3 DNA sequence: TGTGCCATCAGAGCCCAGGGACAGACCGAAAAACTGTTTTTT.

A few counts support this clonotype. V usage is TRBV29-1 and J usage is TRBJ1-2; 9 bases agree with TRBD1. Looked up from germline, CDR1 is SQVTM and CDR2 is ANQGSEA. With V trimmed by 2 bases and J by 5 bases, 6 bases remained unmatched. The CDR3 totals 14 residues. The DNA for the CDR3 is TGCAGCGTTGAACCGGACAGGGGACTGTATGGCTACACCTTC. Translation: CSVEPDRGLYGYTF.

This chain links TRBV14 with TRBJ1-4; D unresolved. Between the trimmed V and J ends, which lost 5 bases and 10 bases, there was a span of 14 bases. The CDR3 extends over 13 amino acids. CDR1 and CDR2 from the germline V gene are SGHDN and FVKESK. This chain's CDR3 is CASSSRPTAKLFF. CDR3 nucleotides: TGTGCCAGCAGCTCTCGACCGACGGCAAAACTGTTTTTT.

A few counts support this clonotype. The V gene is TRBV30, the J gene TRBJ2-1; TRBD2 matches at 11 bases. The germline V gene has CDR1 GTSNPN and CDR2 SVGIG (reference sequence). The CDR3 covers 16 residues. The trim removed 3 bases at V and 0 bases at J, leaving 4 bases unmatched. CDR3 residues: CAWSGTSGSSYNEQFF. The CDR3 nucleotides are TGTGCCTGGAGCGGGACTAGCGGTAGCTCCTACAATGAGCAGTTCTTC. Supplemented by reference TRBV30 and TRBJ2-1, the full variable domain reads SQTIHQWPATLVQPVGSPLSLECTVEGTSNPNLYWYRQAAGRGLQLLFYSVGIGQISSEVPQNLSASRPQDRQFILSSKKLLLSDSGFYLCAWSGTSGSSYNEQFFGPGTRLTVL.

The chain has TRBV6-4 and TRBJ1-1; no clear D gene. Germline CDR1 and CDR2: MRHNA and SNTAGT. V was pared by 4 bases and J by 1 base, with 7 bases between. The CDR3 sequence is 13 residues long. The CDR3 DNA follows: TGTGCCAGCAGTGGTGAAACGAACACTGAAGCTTTCTTT. It is translated as CASSGETNTEAFF.

This clonotype was seen ten or more times. V gene TRBV7-9 combines with J gene TRBJ2-6; D is uncertain. This CDR3 has 15 amino acids. Trimming cost V 1 base and J 5 bases, with 9 bases left between them. Germline CDR1 reads SEHNR; CDR2 reads FQNEAQ (reference sequence). CDR3 nucleotides: TGTGCCAGCAGCTTAGGGCAGGTTCGGGCCAACGTCCTGACTTTC. This gives the protein CASSLGQVRANVLTF.

This clonotype was seen repeatedly, ten times or more. The J gene is TRBJ1-5, the V gene TRBV6-2 or TRBV6-3; TRBD1 aligns across 7 bases. CDR1 is MNHEY and CDR2 is SVGEGT in the germline V gene. This CDR3 region has 14 residues. Trimming took 7 bases from V and 5 from J; bases not matched to a gene: 8. The CDR3 is CASNMGTEYQPQHF. The CDR3, as DNA: TGTGCCAGCAACATGGGGACAGAGTATCAGCCCCAGCATTTT.

This clonotype was counted many times. V and J are TRBV7-8 and TRBJ2-7; the match to TRBD2 covers 8 bases. CDR1 SGHVS and CDR2 FQNEAQ come from the germline V gene. This CDR3 is 16 amino acids long. Trimming removed 1 base from V and 7 bases from J; junction bases left unmatched: 12. The CDR3 sequence: CASSLVVGGALPEQYF. CDR3 in DNA: TGTGCCAGCAGCTTAGTAGTCGGGGGGGCCCTCCCGGAGCAGTACTTC.

V gene TRBV19 combines with J gene TRBJ2-5; a possible D gene is TRBD2 (7 bases). V was cut by 0 bases and J by 4 bases, with 12 bases left in between. Germline lookup yields CDR1 LNHDA and CDR2 SQIVND (reference sequence). This CDR3 comprises 15 residues. CDR3 sequence: CASSIDRGGGETQYF. CDR3 in DNA: TGTGCCAGTAGTATAGATCGAGGGGGGGGAGAGACCCAGTACTTC.

Many counts were recorded for this clonotype. The gene calls are TRBV4-2 and TRBJ2-1; a weak D match, TRBD2 (6 bases). There are 15 residues in the CDR3. Trimming cost V 0 bases and J 10 bases, with 16 bases left between them. The V gene's germline CDR1 is LGHNA and CDR2 YNFKEQ. The CDR3 bases are TGTGCCAGCAGCCAAGATTGGCTAGCGATCGGAGAGCAGTTCTTC. Translation gives CASSQDWLAIGEQFF.